The sequence of this T cell receptor beta chain was determined in a study of tissue T cells after allogeneic stem cell transplantation. Details on this clone: Germline and genes: mouse. Read sequence stops 1 residue before the CDR3 end, and the germline J gene provides the missing end.

Survey-depth TCRbeta CDR3 sequencing reported V/J genes and productive frequencies. Measured with immunoSEQ multiplex PCR; TCRdb has only the in-frame clones, and not every one. The table has about 48,000 clones, 73% seen once. V lost 0 bases and J lost 0, with 7 bases in between. The germline V gene encodes CDR1 GKSSPN and CDR2 SITVG. The CDR3 is 14 amino acids. V gene TRBV31 combines with J gene TRBJ2-5; D is ambiguous. This TCR was recovered from a pool of C57BL/6 mice in good health. Sequencing was carried out using sorted cells pooled from one or two spleens. The DNA read from the CDR3 is TGTGCCTGGAGTCTGGGTCTTAACCAAGACACCCAGTAC. Translation: CAWSLGLNQDTQY. In full, the CDR3 reads CAWSLGLNQDTQYF.